This TCR beta chain was identified during a study of control samples from healthy donors and cancer patients. This CDR3 is built from 15 residues. Trimming took 0 bases from V and 2 from J, leaving 10 bases between them. In germline, CDR1 is MNHEY, CDR2 SVGAGI. Sequencing used immunoSEQ multiplex PCR; TCRdb keeps in-frame clones, though not all of them. In the table there are 85,000 to 110,000 clones, roughly 89% of which are singletons. This clonotype was obtained from a man aged 55 to 70 with lung cancer. V is TRBV6-5 and J is TRBJ1-2; D possibly corresponds to TRBD1 (6 bases). The sample consisted of PBMCs. DNA of the CDR3: TGTGCCAGCAGTTACTCCCATACAGGGAACTATGGCTACACCTTC. It encodes CASSYSHTGNYGYTF.